The sequence of this TCR beta chain was determined in a study of cytotoxic CD8 clonotypes in ibrutinib-treated CLL. A single count supports this clone. V was shortened by 1 base and J by 8 bases, with 12 bases between the two germline ends. CDR1 and CDR2 from the germline V gene are SGHTA and FQGTGA. The CDR3 length is 14 residues. Method: immunoSEQ multiplex PCR; TCRdb's copy keeps in-frame clones and lacks some. This table holds roughly 29,000 clones, 60% to 85% found once. The sample was PBMCs, taken after 36 months of ibrutinib treatment. This TCR was sampled from a human donor with chronic lymphocytic leukemia. V gene TRBV7-3 combines with J gene TRBJ2-1; D is perhaps TRBD2 (5 bases). The CDR3 spells CASSLIRESHEQFF. The DNA for the CDR3 is TGTGCCAGCAGCTTAATAAGGGAGAGTCATGAGCAGTTCTTC.